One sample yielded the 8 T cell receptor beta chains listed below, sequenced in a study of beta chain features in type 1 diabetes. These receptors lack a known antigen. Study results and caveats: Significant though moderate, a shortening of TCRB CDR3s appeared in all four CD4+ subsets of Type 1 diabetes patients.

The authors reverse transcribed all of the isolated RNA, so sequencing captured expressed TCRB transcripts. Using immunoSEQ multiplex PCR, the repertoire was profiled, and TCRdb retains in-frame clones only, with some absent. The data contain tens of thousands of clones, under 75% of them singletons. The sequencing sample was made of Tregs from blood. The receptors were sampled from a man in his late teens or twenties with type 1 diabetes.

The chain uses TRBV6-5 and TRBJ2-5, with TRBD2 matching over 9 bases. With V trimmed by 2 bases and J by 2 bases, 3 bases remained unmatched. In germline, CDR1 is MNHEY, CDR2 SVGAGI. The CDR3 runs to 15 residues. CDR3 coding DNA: TGTGCCAGCAGTTACGTTAGCGGGGGTCAAGAGACCCAGTACTTC. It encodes CASSYVSGGQETQYF.

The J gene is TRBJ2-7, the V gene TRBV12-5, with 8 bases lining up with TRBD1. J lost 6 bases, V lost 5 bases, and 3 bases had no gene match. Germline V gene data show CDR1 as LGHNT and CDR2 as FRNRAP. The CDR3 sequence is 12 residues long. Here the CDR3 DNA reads TGTGCTAGTGGTACAGGGACAGGCGAGCAGTACTTC. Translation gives CASGTGTGEQYF. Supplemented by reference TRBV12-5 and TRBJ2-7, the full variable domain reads DARVTQTPRHKVTEMGQEVTMRCQPILGHNTVFWYRQTMMQGLELLAYFRNRAPLDDSGMPKDRFSAEMPDATLATLKIQPSEPRDSAVYFCASGTGTGEQYFGPGTRLTVT.

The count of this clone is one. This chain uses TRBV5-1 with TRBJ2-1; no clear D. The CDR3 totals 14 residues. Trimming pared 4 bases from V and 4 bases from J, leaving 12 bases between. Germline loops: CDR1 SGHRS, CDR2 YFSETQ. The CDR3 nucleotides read TGCGCCAGCAGCCCTCAACTTAAATACAATGAGCAGTTCTTC. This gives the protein CASSPQLKYNEQFF.

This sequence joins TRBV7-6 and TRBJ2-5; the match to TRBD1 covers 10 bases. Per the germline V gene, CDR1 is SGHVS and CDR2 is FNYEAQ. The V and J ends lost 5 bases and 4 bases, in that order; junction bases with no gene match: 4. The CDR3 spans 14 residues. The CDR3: CASSRGQGVETQYF. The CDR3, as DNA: TGTGCCAGCAGCCGCGGACAGGGGGTAGAGACCCAGTACTTC.

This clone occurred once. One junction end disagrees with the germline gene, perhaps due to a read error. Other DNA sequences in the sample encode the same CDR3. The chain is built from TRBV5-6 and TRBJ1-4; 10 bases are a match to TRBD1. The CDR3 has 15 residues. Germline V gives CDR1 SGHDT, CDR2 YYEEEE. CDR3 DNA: TGTGCCAGCAGCTCTCCGGGACAGGGGAATGAAAAGCTGTTTTTT. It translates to CASSSPGQGNEKLFF. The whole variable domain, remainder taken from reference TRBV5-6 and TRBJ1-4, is DAGVTQSPTHLIKTRGQQVTLRCSPKSGHDTVSWYQQALGQGPQFIFQYYEEEERQRGNFPDRFSGHQFPNYSSELNVNALLLGDSALYLCASSSPGQGNEKLFFGSGTQLSVL.

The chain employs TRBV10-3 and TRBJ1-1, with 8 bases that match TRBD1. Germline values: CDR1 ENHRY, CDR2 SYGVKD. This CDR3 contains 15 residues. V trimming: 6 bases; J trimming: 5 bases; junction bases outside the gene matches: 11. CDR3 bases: TGTGCCATCAGCCGGACAGGGAATGATGCGACTGAAGCTTTCTTT. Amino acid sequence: CAISRTGNDATEAFF.

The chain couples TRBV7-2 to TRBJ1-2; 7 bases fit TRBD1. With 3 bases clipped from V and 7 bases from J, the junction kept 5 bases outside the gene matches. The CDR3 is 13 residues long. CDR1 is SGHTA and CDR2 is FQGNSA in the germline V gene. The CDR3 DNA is TGTGCCAGCAGCTTGAAAGGGGGCTCTGGCTACACCTTC. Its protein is CASSLKGGSGYTF.

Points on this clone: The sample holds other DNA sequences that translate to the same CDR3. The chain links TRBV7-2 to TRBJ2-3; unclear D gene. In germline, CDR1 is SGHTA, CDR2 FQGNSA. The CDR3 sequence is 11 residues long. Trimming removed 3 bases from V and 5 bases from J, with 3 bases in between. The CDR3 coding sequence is TGTGCCAGCAGCTTGAGAGATACGCAGTATTTT. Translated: CASSLRDTQYF.